The 26 T cell receptor beta chains below all came from one sample that was sequenced in a study of blood T cells in healthy people across ages. Through a sample-barcoded 5' primer and a J-beta primer mix, a second PCR was run for about 7 to 12 cycles. Using its own MiXCR run on the 5' RACE reads, TCRdb lists one record per CDR3 protein. Found here are 750,000 or so distinct CDR3 sequences, around a quarter of them singletons; the top ten hold just under 9.5%. The sample was also reused in another study, on T cells of mothers and their children.

Sequencing was performed on blood. These receptors were taken from a boy under 18 in good health.

The chain employs TRBV12-3 or TRBV12-4 and TRBJ1-2; 7 bases map to TRBD1. J gave up 4 bases and V 5 bases, and 10 bases lay outside the gene matches. The CDR3 covers 15 residues. The CDR3 bases are TGTGCCAGCAGTCTCGGGACAGCCGGGGGCTATGGCTACACCTTC. Translating it yields CASSLGTAGGYGYTF.

The chain links TRBV11-2 to TRBJ2-1, with TRBD2 identical over 11 bases. Germline V gene data show CDR1 as SGHAT and CDR2 as FQNNGV. The CDR3 contains 16 residues. With V trimmed by 1 base and J by 9 bases, 8 bases remained unmatched. The DNA of the CDR3 is TGTGCCAGCAGCTTAGTTGGTCTAGCGGGGGGCCCTGAGCAGTTCTTC. Protein: CASSLVGLAGGPEQFF.

V and J are TRBV29-1 and TRBJ2-1; weak D call: TRBD2 (5 bases). The CDR3 covers 13 residues. Germline V gene sequence: CDR1 SQVTM, CDR2 ANQGSEA. The V end lost 7 bases, the J end lost 0 bases, and 10 bases lay between the germline ends. In DNA form, the CDR3 reads TGCAGCGCCGGGGTCCTCTCCTACAATGAGCAGTTCTTC. This translates into CSAGVLSYNEQFF.

The J gene is TRBJ2-3, the V gene TRBV20-1; 7 bases are shared with TRBD2. Germline V gene lookup returns CDR1 DFQATT and CDR2 SNEGSKA (reference sequence). Trimming at V came to 3 bases and at J to 0 bases, leaving 12 bases not matched to a gene. The CDR3 is 17 residues long. In nucleotides, the CDR3 is TGCAGTGCTAGGGTTCGGATTCGAGCGGGGAGCACAGATACGCAGTATTTT. Translating it yields CSARVRIRAGSTDTQYF.

V is TRBV7-6 and J is TRBJ2-5; D gene uncertain. CDR3 length: 14 residues. V lost 1 base, J lost 2 bases, and 8 bases lay in between. From germline, CDR1 is SGHVS and CDR2 FNYEAQ. The CDR3: CASSLELRQETQYF. CDR3 nucleotide sequence: TGTGCCAGCAGCTTAGAACTACGTCAAGAGACCCAGTACTTC. Using reference TRBV7-6 and TRBJ2-5 for the parts outside the CDR3, the full variable domain is GAGVSQSPRYKVTKRGQDVALRCDPISGHVSLYWYRQALGQGPEFLTYFNYEAQQDKSGLPNDRFSAERPEGSISTLTIQRTEQRDSAMYRCASSLELRQETQYFGPGTRLLVL.

The V and J genes are TRBV7-8 and TRBJ1-6, with D possibly TRBD1 on 5 matching bases. Trimming pared 0 bases from V and 8 bases from J, leaving 11 bases between. CDR3 length equals 15 residues. In germline, CDR1 is SGHVS, CDR2 FQNEAQ. CDR3 sequence reads: CASSLAQGLDSPLHF. CDR3 bases: TGTGCCAGCAGCTTAGCGCAGGGTTTGGATTCACCCCTCCACTTT.

Remarks on this clonotype: A clone one base away is much larger, so this may be a read error. The V gene is TRBV29-1, the J gene TRBJ2-5; no clear D. V was clipped by 3 bases and J by 6 bases, with 11 bases between them. The CDR3 covers 12 residues. Looked up from germline, CDR1 is SQVTM and CDR2 is ANQGSEA. The CDR3 DNA sequence: TGCAGCGTTGATTCGAGCAGTCAGACCCAGTACTTC. Translated: CSVDSSSQTQYF.

The chain carries TRBV7-2 and TRBJ2-5; unclear D gene. The CDR3 consists of 12 residues. Deletions cut 5 bases from V and 2 bases from J, with 6 bases between. Germline assignment: CDR1 SGHTA and CDR2 FQGNSA. The CDR3 protein is CASSRMQETQYF. In DNA, the CDR3 is TGTGCCAGCAGCCGAATGCAAGAGACCCAGTACTTC.

The V gene is TRBV20-1, the J gene TRBJ2-2; the match to TRBD2 covers 11 bases. V was pared by 2 bases and J by 3 bases, with 5 bases of the junction left unmatched. Germline V lookup: CDR1 DFQATT, CDR2 SNEGSKA (reference sequence). CDR3 length: 16 residues. The CDR3 is CSARFSGRVDTGELFF. The CDR3 DNA reads TGCAGTGCTAGATTTAGCGGGAGGGTAGACACCGGGGAGCTGTTTTTT.

Only a few counts were recorded for this clonotype. V usage is TRBV4-1 and J usage is TRBJ2-5; tentatively, D is TRBD2 (5 bases). The J call may be incorrect, as the DNA end agrees better with TRBJ2-7. The CDR3 sequence is 14 residues long. Germline CDR1 reads MGHRA; CDR2 reads YSYEKL. This chain's CDR3 is CASSQGRDSYEQYF. The CDR3 DNA follows: TGCGCCAGCAGCCAAGGACGGGATTCCTACGAGCAGTACTTC.

This clonotype has only a few counts. V and J are TRBV11-2 and TRBJ2-1; 8 nucleotides agree with TRBD2. Trimming at V came to 5 bases and at J to 0 bases, leaving 6 bases not matched to a gene. This CDR3 is 16 amino acids long. CDR1 is SGHAT, CDR2 FQNNGV, per germline. This CDR3 is CASSPTLAGSYNEQFF. The CDR3 nucleotides are TGTGCCAGCAGCCCGACCCTAGCGGGCTCCTACAATGAGCAGTTCTTC.

The chain carries TRBV7-9 and TRBJ1-2, with D unresolved. Germline V gene lookup returns CDR1 SEHNR and CDR2 FQNEAQ (reference sequence). This CDR3 has 14 amino acids. Trimming stripped 4 bases from V and 7 bases from J, with 16 bases between. CDR3 nucleotides: TGTGCCAGCAGCTCATCGTGGCAGCTGTTTGGCTACACCTTC. As protein: CASSSSWQLFGYTF.

This clonotype was seen only a few times. The CDR3 DNA is TGCAGCGTGGGCGGACTAGCGGGTGGGAGTGAGCAGTTCTTC. It is translated as CSVGGLAGGSEQFF. This chain uses TRBV29-1 with TRBJ2-5, with 11 bases aligning to TRBD2. The J call may be faulty, since TRBJ2-1 better matches the DNA end. Germline CDR1 SQVTM, CDR2 ANQGSEA. This CDR3 contains 14 residues.

This clonotype has a handful of counts. The chain carries TRBV20-1 and TRBJ1-2; 10 bases match TRBD1. V lost 4 bases, J lost 8 bases, and 7 bases stayed unmatched. The germline gives CDR1 DFQATT, CDR2 SNEGSKA (reference sequence). This CDR3 has 13 residues. CDR3 in DNA: TGCAGTGCTACTACCGGGACAGGGGACGGCTACACCTTC. Translation gives CSATTGTGDGYTF.

This clonotype has a single count. V and J are TRBV14 and TRBJ2-7; no clear D gene. Germline loops: CDR1 SGHDN, CDR2 FVKESK. Trimming took 5 bases from V and 12 from J, leaving 20 bases between them. The CDR3 extends over 13 amino acids. The CDR3 bases are TGTGCCAGCAGCACGCGCAGTTCGGAGACCCGGTACTTC. This gives the protein CASSTRSSETRYF.

V usage is TRBV4-1 and J usage is TRBJ2-2, with D hard to call. In germline, CDR1 is MGHRA, CDR2 YSYEKL. This CDR3 has 12 amino acids. V gave up 4 bases and J gave up 6 bases, with 6 bases separating them. CDR3 amino acids: CASSPYSGELFF. As DNA, the CDR3 is TGCGCCAGCAGCCCGTATTCCGGGGAGCTGTTTTTT.

This chain joins TRBV27 and TRBJ2-3; perhaps TRBD1 as D (5 bases). This CDR3 is 16 amino acids long. Germline CDR1 reads MNHEY; CDR2 reads SMNVEV (reference sequence). V was shortened by 1 base and J by 3 bases, with 14 bases between the two germline ends. Here the CDR3 reads CASSLLQGSETDTQYF. For the CDR3, the DNA is TGTGCCAGCAGTTTATTGCAGGGTTCGGAAACAGATACGCAGTATTTT.

This sequence joins TRBV20-1 and TRBJ2-7, with 8 bases that match TRBD1. The germline CDR1 and CDR2 sequences are DFQATT and SNEGSKA (reference sequence). With 6 bases clipped from V and 3 bases from J, the junction kept 13 bases outside the gene matches. The length of the CDR3 is 15 residues. In DNA, the CDR3 is TGCAGTGCCCAGCCGCAGGACAGGGTTAACTACGAGCAGTACTTC. This sequence encodes CSAQPQDRVNYEQYF.

The V and J genes are TRBV11-1 and TRBJ1-2; D unresolved. Germline CDR1 is SGHAT and CDR2 is FQDESV (reference sequence). The CDR3 is 15 residues long. With 0 bases removed from V and 4 bases from J, the gap between germline ends came to 12 bases. The CDR3 sequence is CASSLASGSTYGYTF. The CDR3 DNA reads as TGTGCCAGCAGCTTAGCGTCGGGCAGCACCTATGGCTACACCTTC.

This clonotype was picked up many times. V gene TRBV9 combines with J gene TRBJ2-5; the D call may be TRBD1 or TRBD2 (5 bases each). The J call could be wrong; TRBJ2-7 is a better fit for the DNA end. Looked up from germline, CDR1 is SGDLS and CDR2 is YYNGEE. The CDR3 has 14 amino acids. Here the CDR3 DNA reads TGTGCCAGCAGCGTAGGGGACGGGACCTACGAGCAGTACTTC. Its protein is CASSVGDGTYEQYF.

This chain links TRBV6-6 with TRBJ2-5; no reliable D call. Judging by the DNA end, TRBJ2-7 fits better; the J call may be wrong. Germline CDR1 and CDR2: MNHNY and SVGAGI (reference sequence). The CDR3 consists of 13 residues. This CDR3 is CASSYVSPNEQYF. Written as DNA, the CDR3 is TGTGCCAGCAGTTATGTCTCCCCCAACGAGCAGTACTTC.

The chain employs TRBV5-1 and TRBJ2-7; maybe TRBD1 (5 bases). The V gene's germline CDR1 is SGHRS and CDR2 YFSETQ. The CDR3 is 14 residues long. Between the trimmed V and J ends, which lost 6 bases and 0 bases, there was a span of 13 bases. CDR3 nucleotides: TGCGCCAGCACCGAAGGGGATTACTCCTACGAGCAGTACTTC. This translates into CASTEGDYSYEQYF.

The sample holds a few counts of this clonotype. The chain joins TRBV29-1 to TRBJ1-2; maybe TRBD1 (6 bases). The germline V gene encodes CDR1 SQVTM and CDR2 ANQGSEA. V lost 7 bases, J lost 12 bases, and 18 bases lay in between. The CDR3 totals 11 residues. The CDR3 DNA reads TGCAGCGGACGCATTACAGGGAACCACACCTTC. Translated, it gives CSGRITGNHTF.

This clonotype has more than one count but fewer than ten. The chain combines TRBV6-2 or TRBV6-3 with TRBJ2-2; TRBD1 agrees at 7 bases. The germline V gene has CDR1 MNHEY and CDR2 SVGEGT. The CDR3 is 18 amino acids. J lost 2 bases, V lost 11 bases, and 20 bases had no gene match. CDR3 region: CAGKLWTGRPPNTGELFF. The CDR3 nucleotides are TGTGCCGGGAAGCTATGGACAGGTCGGCCGCCTAACACCGGGGAGCTGTTTTTT.

A few counts support this clonotype. The V and J genes are TRBV9 and TRBJ2-1; TRBD2 matches at 11 bases. The germline V gene encodes CDR1 SGDLS and CDR2 YYNGEE. V dropped 4 bases and J dropped 2; count of bases not matched to a gene: 8. There are 17 residues in the CDR3. This chain's CDR3 is CASSSPTSGSTYNEQFF. The CDR3 bases are TGTGCCAGCAGCTCACCAACTAGCGGGAGCACCTACAATGAGCAGTTCTTC.

The chain carries TRBV4-2 and TRBJ2-5; D is possibly TRBD2 (6 bases). V shed 4 bases and J shed 5 bases, with 20 bases lying between them. The germline gives CDR1 LGHNA, CDR2 YNFKEQ. The CDR3 is 16 amino acids. The chain's CDR3 is CASSPSFLRGIETQYF. The CDR3 region has the DNA TGTGCCAGCAGCCCGTCATTTTTGCGGGGAATCGAGACCCAGTACTTC.